The 21 T cell receptor beta chains reported below all come from one sample, sequenced in a study of shared clonotypes between healthy human individuals (dated by TCRdb to between 2020 and 2021). Receptor amplification or capture employed the immunoSEQ multiplex PCR assay. TCRdb holds this immuneACCESS table with in-frame rearrangements only. Some clones are missing; in checked studies, unresolved V genes explain under half, and the rest has no known cause. Recorded for this sample are around 2.3 million clones; 95% of them occurred a single time. The top ten clones comprise 0.1% to 0.15% of the sample. The sequencing sample was made of naive CD4+ T cells sorted from blood. This sample's cell subset or site label indicates: CD45RA+ positively selected. Source of these receptors: a young man in good health.

This chain links TRBV5-1 with TRBJ2-1; 13 bases map to TRBD2. The CDR3 has 17 amino acids. V shed 4 bases and J 8 bases; nucleotides not matched to a gene: 12. Germline-derived CDR1 and CDR2 are SGHRS and YFSETQ. DNA for the CDR3: TGCGCCAGCAGCCCCGGGACTAGCGGGGCGTTTTTCTATGAGCAGTTCTTC. This codes for CASSPGTSGAFFYEQFF.

The rearrangement joins TRBV18 to TRBJ2-5, with 12 bases that match TRBD2. CDR1 and CDR2 from the germline V gene are KGHSH and LQKENI. J lost 1 base, V lost 3 bases, and 9 bases had no gene match. The CDR3 totals 18 residues. The CDR3: CASSPLLAGGPGQETQYF. CDR3 bases: TGTGCCAGCTCACCTCTCCTAGCGGGAGGGCCGGGCCAAGAGACCCAGTACTTC.

This chain uses TRBV19 with TRBJ2-5, with TRBD2 as a possible D gene (6 bases). Germline V lookup: CDR1 LNHDA, CDR2 SQIVND (reference sequence). Trimming took 10 bases from V and 1 from J, leaving 19 bases between them. The CDR3 totals 15 residues. The DNA of the CDR3 is TGTGCCACCCACAACCACCGGGAGTCCCAAGAGACCCAGTACTTC. Translating it yields CATHNHRESQETQYF.

This clone came up once. V gene TRBV20-1 combines with J gene TRBJ1-1; 10 positions match TRBD1. V gave up 5 bases and J gave up 8 bases; unmatched junction bases: 2. The CDR3 length is 11 residues. The germline CDR1 and CDR2 sequences are DFQATT and SNEGSKA (reference sequence). CDR3 DNA sequence: TGCAGTGCTCTGACAGGGGGCGAAGCTTTCTTT. Translating gives CSALTGGEAFF.

CDR3: CASTLTVQETQYF. In DNA form, the CDR3 reads TGTGCCAGCACCTTGACAGTCCAAGAGACCCAGTACTTC. This chain uses TRBV6-1 with TRBJ2-5; D perhaps matches TRBD1 (5 bases). Trimming took off 7 bases at V and 1 base at J, with 10 bases between the two ends. The CDR3 runs to 13 residues. CDR1 and CDR2 (germline): MNHNS, SASEGT.

This chain uses TRBV7-9 with TRBJ1-4, with D possibly TRBD1 on 5 matching bases. V was pared by 1 base and J by 8 bases, with 8 bases between. This CDR3 spans 13 amino acids. Germline assignment: CDR1 SEHNR and CDR2 FQNEAQ (reference sequence). CDR3 region: CASSLVQGEKLFF. CDR3 nucleotides: TGTGCCAGCAGCTTAGTTCAGGGCGAAAAACTGTTTTTT. Full variable domain (rest looked up from reference TRBV7-9 and TRBJ1-4): DTGVSQNPRHKITKRGQNVTFRCDPISEHNRLYWYRQTLGQGPEFLTYFQNEAQLEKSRLLSDRFSAERPKGSFSTLEIQRTEQGDSAMYLCASSLVQGEKLFFGSGTQLSVL.

This rearrangement joins TRBV11-3 to TRBJ2-1; D is unresolved. In germline, CDR1 is SGHNT, CDR2 YENEEA. Trimming removed 0 bases at V and 3 bases at J, with 12 bases between. This CDR3 region has 16 residues. The CDR3 DNA follows: TGTGCCAGCAGCTTAGAGCGGAGCCCCCTCTACAATGAGCAGTTCTTC. Translation: CASSLERSPLYNEQFF.

V gene TRBV5-1 combines with J gene TRBJ1-1, with TRBD1 as a possible D gene (5 bases). CDR1 SGHRS and CDR2 YFSETQ come from the germline V gene. V was clipped by 4 bases and J by 3 bases, with 13 bases between them. The CDR3 extends over 14 amino acids. CDR3 coding DNA: TGCGCCAGCAGCGGGAAAAAAGGGGACACTGAAGCTTTCTTT. Translated, it gives CASSGKKGDTEAFF. Supplemented by reference TRBV5-1 and TRBJ1-1, the full variable domain reads KAGVTQTPRYLIKTRGQQVTLSCSPISGHRSVSWYQQTPGQGLQFLFEYFSETQRNKGNFPGRFSGRQFSNSRSEMNVSTLELGDSALYLCASSGKKGDTEAFFGQGTRLTVV.

This chain connects TRBV9 to TRBJ2-5; possible D gene TRBD1, 5 bases. The CDR3 is made up of 20 amino acids. Germline CDR1 and CDR2: SGDLS and YYNGEE. The V end lost 0 bases, the J end lost 4 bases, and 28 bases lay between the germline ends. Written as DNA, the CDR3 is TGTGCCAGCAGCGTAGTTTGGACGAAGTGTAGCAGGGCGTTGAGAGAGACCCAGTACTTC. It translates to CASSVVWTKCSRALRETQYF.

The DNA of the CDR3 is TGTGCCAGCAGCCAAGAGGCCACGGGGGGGATAAACTATGGCTACACCTTC. Translated: CASSQEATGGINYGYTF. This rearrangement joins TRBV4-2 to TRBJ1-2, with D possibly TRBD1 on 5 matching bases. CDR3 length: 17 residues. The V end lost 0 bases, the J end lost 2 bases, and 16 bases lay between the germline ends. Germline CDR1 and CDR2: LGHNA and YNFKEQ.

The V call is TRBV7-9, the J call TRBJ2-7; TRBD2 is a possible D gene (5 bases). This CDR3 contains 18 residues. Germline CDR1 is SEHNR and CDR2 is FQNEAQ (reference sequence). V was trimmed by 1 base and J by 4 bases, leaving 23 bases between them. In nucleotides, the CDR3 is TGTGCCAGCAGCTTAGACGGACCCCTGAGCGGACGACGTTACGAGCAGTACTTC. Translating it yields CASSLDGPLSGRRYEQYF.

The chain combines TRBV27 with TRBJ1-2, with D possibly matching TRBD1 (6 bases). The CDR3 is made up of 17 amino acids. V lost 6 bases to trimming and J lost 0 bases, with 20 bases between them. CDR1 MNHEY and CDR2 SMNVEV come from the germline V gene (reference sequence). Here the CDR3 reads CASRIFRGAPANYGYTF. Written as DNA, the CDR3 is TGTGCCAGCAGAATATTTAGGGGGGCCCCAGCTAACTATGGCTACACCTTC.

The V and J genes are TRBV6-1 and TRBJ1-5, with 12 bases aligning to TRBD1. The CDR3 totals 17 residues. The junction had 7 bases not matched to a gene; V was cut back by 4 bases and J by 3 bases. CDR1 is MNHNS and CDR2 is SASEGT in the germline V gene. CDR3 amino acids: CASSGTGTGGFNQPQHF. Here the CDR3 DNA reads TGTGCCAGCAGTGGTACCGGGACAGGGGGCTTCAATCAGCCCCAGCATTTT.

The rearrangement joins TRBV4-1 to TRBJ2-2; D gene unclear. CDR1 MGHRA and CDR2 YSYEKL come from the germline V gene. CDR3 length: 12 residues. Deletions cut 4 bases from V and 5 bases from J, with 5 bases between. CDR3 sequence (DNA): TGCGCCAGCAGCCCCCGGACCGGGGAGCTGTTTTTT. Protein: CASSPRTGELFF.

V gene TRBV7-3 combines with J gene TRBJ2-3, with TRBD1 matching 8 bases. CDR3 size: 14 residues. J lost 6 bases, V lost 5 bases, and 7 bases had no gene match. Germline CDR1 reads SGHTA; CDR2 reads FQGTGA. The CDR3 reads CASSPQGVGDTQYF. The DNA of the CDR3 is TGTGCCAGCAGCCCACAGGGGGTTGGGGATACGCAGTATTTT.

Concerning this clone itself: The sample has other DNA sequences that encode this CDR3 too. The V call is TRBV10-3, the J call TRBJ2-2; D may be TRBD2 (5 bases). V lost 6 bases to trimming and J lost 5 bases, with 7 bases between them. Germline loops: CDR1 ENHRY, CDR2 SYGVKD. The CDR3 consists of 12 residues. CDR3 in DNA: TGTGCCATCAGCTCGGGAACCGGGGAGCTGTTTTTT. Translated: CAISSGTGELFF.

The J gene is TRBJ2-1, the V gene TRBV7-2; possibly TRBD1 for D (5 bases). Germline loops: CDR1 SGHTA, CDR2 FQGNSA. Trimming took off 1 base at V and 5 bases at J, with 12 bases between the two ends. The CDR3 sequence is 15 residues long. The CDR3 sequence is CASSLDAGLNNEQFF. The CDR3 DNA reads as TGTGCCAGCAGCTTAGATGCAGGGTTGAACAATGAGCAGTTCTTC.

A word on this clone: The sample carries other DNA sequences with the same CDR3. The V gene is TRBV5-1, the J gene TRBJ2-7; 8 bases map to TRBD1. V shed 4 bases and J 2 bases; nucleotides not matched to a gene: 5. Looked up from germline, CDR1 is SGHRS and CDR2 is YFSETQ. CDR3 length: 14 amino acids. The CDR3 sequence is CASSPDRGPYEQYF. CDR3 coding DNA: TGCGCCAGCAGCCCCGACAGGGGACCCTACGAGCAGTACTTC.

V and J are TRBV30 and TRBJ2-7; D not resolved. V gave up 2 bases and J gave up 2 bases, with 7 bases separating them. The germline CDR1 and CDR2 sequences are GTSNPN and SVGIG (reference sequence). The CDR3 is 12 amino acids. The CDR3 protein is CAWSRSPYEQYF. The CDR3 nucleotides read TGTGCCTGGAGTAGGTCCCCCTACGAGCAGTACTTC.

As regards this clone: Other DNA sequences of this sample code for an identical CDR3. The chain combines TRBV6-5 with TRBJ1-2, with D perhaps TRBD1 (5 bases). Germline V CDR1 and CDR2: MNHEY, SVGAGI. CDR3 length: 13 amino acids. V lost 6 bases, J lost 4 bases, and 12 bases lay in between. CDR3 nucleotides: TGTGCCAGCAGCCGGGGCCCTGGCTATGGCTACACCTTC. It translates to CASSRGPGYGYTF.

This chain links TRBV6-4 with TRBJ2-3; 8 nucleotides agree with TRBD1. This CDR3 comprises 14 residues. The junction had 4 bases not matched to a gene; V was cut back by 4 bases and J by 4 bases. Germline V gene sequence: CDR1 MRHNA, CDR2 SNTAGT. CDR3 DNA: TGTGCCAGCAGTGCCGACAGGGGAGCAGATACGCAGTATTTT. Its translation is CASSADRGADTQYF.